The 27 T cell receptor beta chains given below trace back to one sample, sequenced in a study of CD8 T cells in Susac syndrome. The authors reverse transcribed about 0.5 to 1 ug RNA with random hexamers. MiXCR, applied by TCRdb to the immunoSEQ multiplex PCR reads, yields one record per CDR3 protein. The data hold some 120,000 distinct CDR3 sequences, with 85% to 95% observed a single time. Material: CD8+ T cells from PBMCs. The receptor set was obtained from a human donor in good health.

J is TRBJ2-7 and V is TRBV7-9; 7 nucleotides match TRBD2. V gave up 4 bases and J gave up 2 bases; unmatched junction bases: 5. The germline gives CDR1 SEHNR, CDR2 FQNEAQ (reference sequence). This CDR3 is 14 amino acids long. The CDR3 spells CASSSRLAPYEQYF. CDR3 in DNA: TGTGCCAGCAGCTCCCGACTAGCTCCCTACGAGCAGTACTTC.

The rearrangement joins TRBV6-1 to TRBJ2-1; 13 positions match TRBD2. The CDR3 runs 16 residues. CDR1 and CDR2 from the germline V gene are MNHNS and SASEGT. The V segment lost 4 bases and the J segment 8 bases; nucleotides outside the gene matches: 8. Written as DNA, the CDR3 is TGTGCCAGCAGTGCCTTACTAGCGGGAGGGCGGGATGAGCAGTTCTTC. It encodes CASSALLAGGRDEQFF.

The gene calls are TRBV6-2 or TRBV6-3 and TRBJ1-4; no clear D. The CDR3 covers 11 residues. The germline V gene has CDR1 MNHEY and CDR2 SVGEGT. V lost 11 bases and J 8 bases, leaving 12 bases between the germline ends. CDR3 nucleotide sequence: TGTGCCGCGCAGTCCGAAGAAAAACTGTTTTTT. The encoded protein is CAAQSEEKLFF.

The V and J genes are TRBV20-1 and TRBJ2-6, with D perhaps matching TRBD2 (5 bases). The CDR3 loop spans 14 amino acids. The germline CDR1 and CDR2 sequences are DFQATT and SNEGSKA (reference sequence). Trimming left V 6 bases short and J 1 base short, with 10 bases between. Written as DNA, the CDR3 is TGCAGTGCCCCCCCGGGATCTGGGGCCAACGTCCTGACTTTC. Translated: CSAPPGSGANVLTF.

DNA of the CDR3: TGTGCCAGTAGTAGGCGTTGGACAGGGAATGATCGATACACTGAAGCTTTCTTT. It is translated as CASSRRWTGNDRYTEAFF. The chain couples TRBV19 to TRBJ1-1; 8 bases fit TRBD1. The trim removed 4 bases at V and 3 bases at J, leaving 16 bases unmatched. This CDR3 spans 18 amino acids. The germline gives CDR1 LNHDA, CDR2 SQIVND (reference sequence).

This clonotype appeared a single time. This chain joins TRBV9 and TRBJ2-1, with D possibly being TRBD2 (5 bases). CDR1 SGDLS and CDR2 YYNGEE come from the germline V gene. This CDR3 is built from 17 residues. Trimming cost V 4 bases and J 3 bases, with 20 bases left between them. CDR3 amino acids: CASSSREVRGHYNEQFF. The CDR3 nucleotides read TGTGCCAGCAGCTCCCGAGAAGTGAGAGGGCACTACAATGAGCAGTTCTTC.

This chain joins TRBV5-6 and TRBJ2-3; D unclear. Germline values: CDR1 SGHDT, CDR2 YYEEEE. V was cut by 4 bases and J by 1 base, with 16 bases left in between. This CDR3 contains 16 residues. As DNA, the CDR3 is TGTGCCAGCAGCGCATCCCGAGGAGTGGGCACAGATACGCAGTATTTT. This encodes CASSASRGVGTDTQYF.

The chain combines TRBV20-1 with TRBJ1-1, with 10 bases lining up with TRBD1. Trimming cost V 1 base and J 1 base; bases outside gene matches: 6. This CDR3 is built from 16 residues. Germline V gene lookup returns CDR1 DFQATT and CDR2 SNEGSKA (reference sequence). The CDR3 sequence is CSARGGTGAENTEAFF. In nucleotides, the CDR3 is TGCAGTGCTAGAGGAGGGACAGGGGCTGAGAACACTGAAGCTTTCTTT.

The V and J genes are TRBV5-1 and TRBJ1-1; no definite D call. CDR1 SGHRS and CDR2 YFSETQ come from the germline V gene. The CDR3 covers 11 residues. Trimming removed 7 bases from V and 2 bases from J, with 6 bases in between. CDR3 sequence (DNA): TGCGCCAGCGGACCAAACACTGAAGCTTTCTTT. This encodes CASGPNTEAFF. Together with reference TRBV5-1 and TRBJ1-1, the CDR3 gives the full variable domain: KAGVTQTPRYLIKTRGQQVTLSCSPISGHRSVSWYQQTPGQGLQFLFEYFSETQRNKGNFPGRFSGRQFSNSRSEMNVSTLELGDSALYLCASGPNTEAFFGQGTRLTVV.

The chain recombines TRBV19 with TRBJ2-6; D is uncertain. V lost 9 bases and J lost 0, with 6 bases in between. The CDR3 loop spans 13 amino acids. CDR1 and CDR2 (germline): LNHDA, SQIVND (reference sequence). The CDR3 loop is CASRFSGANVLTF. CDR3 coding DNA: TGTGCCAGCAGGTTCTCTGGGGCCAACGTCCTGACTTTC.

The V gene is TRBV6-2 or TRBV6-3, the J gene TRBJ1-5; 7 bases match TRBD1. The germline V gene has CDR1 MNHEY and CDR2 SVGEGT. The CDR3 totals 14 residues. The V segment lost 6 bases and the J segment 3 bases; nucleotides outside the gene matches: 5. The CDR3 reads CASRTTGLNQPQHF. The CDR3 DNA follows: TGTGCCAGCAGAACGACAGGGCTCAATCAGCCCCAGCATTTT.

This chain links TRBV29-1 with TRBJ2-1, with D possibly matching TRBD2 (7 bases). CDR1 is SQVTM and CDR2 is ANQGSEA in the germline V gene. Trimming shortened V by 5 bases and J by 3 bases, and 17 bases separated the two germline ends. This CDR3 region has 15 residues. This chain's CDR3 is CSVQPGGGVYNEQFF. The CDR3 coding sequence is TGCAGCGTTCAGCCCGGCGGGGGCGTCTACAATGAGCAGTTCTTC.

The chain couples TRBV29-1 to TRBJ2-5; D might be TRBD2 (5 bases). Between the trimmed V and J ends, which lost 6 bases and 5 bases, there was a span of 16 bases. Germline CDR1 and CDR2: SQVTM and ANQGSEA. CDR3 length: 13 amino acids. CDR3 region: CSVDSGMRETQYF. The CDR3 region has the DNA TGCAGCGTCGACTCCGGGATGAGGGAGACCCAGTACTTC.

This clonotype was recorded a few times. V and J are TRBV7-9 and TRBJ1-2, with 8 bases identical to TRBD1. The CDR3 is made up of 14 amino acids. V trimming: 5 bases; J trimming: 4 bases; junction bases outside the gene matches: 6. CDR1 is SEHNR, CDR2 FQNEAQ, per germline (reference sequence). CDR3 DNA sequence: TGTGCCAGCAGCGGGACAGGTGGGGGCTATGGCTACACCTTC. Its protein product is CASSGTGGGYGYTF.

This chain uses TRBV7-2 with TRBJ1-1; D is undetermined. CDR3 length: 13 amino acids. The V end lost 3 bases, the J end lost 3 bases, and 8 bases lay between the germline ends. From germline, CDR1 is SGHTA and CDR2 FQGNSA. The CDR3: CASSFLVDTEAFF. CDR3 DNA: TGTGCCAGCAGCTTTCTTGTCGACACTGAAGCTTTCTTT.

The rearrangement links TRBV5-1 to TRBJ2-5, with D perhaps matching TRBD1 or TRBD2 (5 bases each). V lost 5 bases, J lost 2 bases, and 37 bases lay in between. The CDR3 is made up of 22 amino acids. Germline V gene data show CDR1 as SGHRS and CDR2 as YFSETQ. The CDR3, as DNA: TGCGCCAGCAGTCGTTGGGTGACTCTAGGCCGGGACGGACGGCTCGTACAAGAGACCCAGTACTTC. Translating gives CASSRWVTLGRDGRLVQETQYF.

The chain is built from TRBV28 and TRBJ1-1; no clear D. The CDR3 runs to 13 residues. Trimming cost V 11 bases and J 1 base, with 14 bases left between them. Looked up from germline, CDR1 is MDHEN and CDR2 is SYDVKM. This CDR3 reads CARSSRPNTEAFF. CDR3 nucleotides: TGTGCCCGCTCCTCGAGACCGAACACTGAAGCTTTCTTT.

The rearrangement uses TRBV6-2 or TRBV6-3 and TRBJ2-6, with D perhaps matching TRBD1 (6 bases). Germline CDR1 is MNHEY and CDR2 is SVGEGT. The CDR3 has 15 residues. The germline V and J ends were trimmed by 4 bases and 4 bases, with 11 bases remaining between them. This CDR3 reads CASSFTGTGANVLTF. The CDR3 DNA is TGTGCCAGCAGTTTCACAGGGACCGGGGCCAACGTCCTGACTTTC.

The V gene is TRBV7-3, the J gene TRBJ2-3; TRBD2 matches at 9 bases. From germline, CDR1 is SGHTA and CDR2 FQGTGA. The CDR3 runs 15 residues. The J segment lost 3 bases and the V segment lost 5 bases, leaving 6 bases of the junction unmatched. In DNA, the CDR3 is TGTGCCAGCAGCCTAGGGCTAGCGGGGACAGATACGCAGTATTTT. Its protein product is CASSLGLAGTDTQYF.

This chain uses TRBV7-9 with TRBJ2-1; D remains unclear. Per germline, CDR1 SEHNR and CDR2 FQNEAQ (reference sequence). The CDR3 is made up of 12 amino acids. Trimming left V 2 bases short and J 7 bases short, with 6 bases between. CDR3 nucleotide sequence: TGTGCCAGCAGCTTAAACGGGAATGAGCAGTTCTTC. The encoded protein is CASSLNGNEQFF.

The J gene is TRBJ1-2, the V gene TRBV7-3; D uncertain. CDR1 and CDR2 from the germline V gene are SGHTA and FQGTGA. V was trimmed by 3 bases and J by 6 bases, leaving 11 bases between them. The CDR3 sequence is 13 residues long. The CDR3 region is CASSLTPGDGYTF. In DNA form, the CDR3 reads TGTGCCAGCAGCTTGACCCCAGGTGATGGCTACACCTTC.

This rearrangement joins TRBV13 to TRBJ2-6, with unresolved D. Germline V gives CDR1 PRHDT, CDR2 FYEKMQ (reference sequence). V shed 1 base and J shed 0 bases, with 13 bases lying between them. This CDR3 comprises 18 residues. In DNA form, the CDR3 reads TGTGCCAGCAGCTTAGCGGCAGTGTTACACTCTGGGGCCAACGTCCTGACTTTC. This encodes CASSLAAVLHSGANVLTF.

This clonotype appeared a single time. This chain uses TRBV19 with TRBJ2-2; a weak D match, TRBD1 (5 bases). Germline loops: CDR1 LNHDA, CDR2 SQIVND (reference sequence). V was pared by 11 bases and J by 0 bases, with 13 bases between. The CDR3 is made up of 14 amino acids. The CDR3 DNA reads TGTGCCGCTCGACAGAAATCGAACACCGGGGAGCTGTTTTTT. Protein: CAARQKSNTGELFF.

The chain joins TRBV2 to TRBJ1-5, with 7 bases aligning to TRBD1. The CDR3 length is 15 residues. CDR1 and CDR2 (germline): SNHLY, FYNNEI. The trim removed 6 bases at V and 0 bases at J, leaving 5 bases unmatched. CDR3 sequence reads: CASRTGTVSNQPQHF. The CDR3 DNA follows: TGTGCCAGCAGAACCGGGACAGTTAGCAATCAGCCCCAGCATTTT.

V gene TRBV24-1 combines with J gene TRBJ2-5, with 8 bases fitting TRBD2. The length of the CDR3 is 16 residues. V lost 9 bases and J lost 5; bases outside the gene matches: 16. Germline V lookup: CDR1 KGHDR, CDR2 SFDVKD. The CDR3: CATPSRREGFGETQYF. CDR3 in DNA: TGTGCCACCCCTAGCCGACGGGAGGGCTTTGGGGAGACCCAGTACTTC.

This clonotype was counted only a few times. The V and J genes are TRBV27 and TRBJ2-1, with 7 bases lining up with TRBD2. CDR1 MNHEY and CDR2 SMNVEV come from the germline V gene (reference sequence). Trimming at V came to 5 bases and at J to 0 bases, leaving 7 bases not matched to a gene. CDR3 length: 16 residues. Written as DNA, the CDR3 is TGTGCCAGCAGTCCTACGGGCGGGAGCTCCTACAATGAGCAGTTCTTC. Amino acids: CASSPTGGSSYNEQFF.

The chain joins TRBV19 to TRBJ1-3; D remains unclear. The CDR3 loop spans 14 amino acids. V was trimmed by 8 bases and J by 0 bases, leaving 11 bases between them. Germline-derived CDR1 and CDR2 are LNHDA and SQIVND (reference sequence). CDR3 sequence: CASGYQSSGNTIYF. The CDR3 DNA reads as TGTGCCAGTGGTTATCAGAGCTCTGGAAACACCATATATTTT.